Each of the 26 T cell receptor beta chains below was sequenced from the same sample in a study of blood T cell repertoires in COVID-19. Only in-frame clones appear in the TCRdb table, and some are missing; sequencing was by immunoSEQ multiplex PCR. The profile shows about 260,000 clones, approximately 86% of them singletons. What was sequenced was peripheral blood. The source is a woman aged 55-69 years with COVID-19, enrolled during active disease.

This sequence joins TRBV15 and TRBJ2-2, with D maybe TRBD2 (5 bases). The CDR3 runs 16 residues. The germline V and J ends were trimmed by 1 base and 0 bases, with 9 bases remaining between them. Per germline, CDR1 LNHNV and CDR2 YYDKDF (reference sequence). This CDR3 reads CATSRVEGTNTGELFF. For the CDR3, the DNA is TGTGCCACCAGCAGAGTTGAGGGAACGAACACCGGGGAGCTGTTTTTT.

The chain links TRBV27 to TRBJ2-6; D ambiguous. Trimming took 6 bases from V and 0 from J, leaving 15 bases between them. There are 17 residues in the CDR3. Germline V gives CDR1 MNHEY, CDR2 SMNVEV (reference sequence). CDR3 bases: TGTGCCAGCAGACCCGAGCTCGGGTACTCTGGGGCCAACGTCCTGACTTTC. Residues: CASRPELGYSGANVLTF.

The V call is TRBV30, the J call TRBJ1-1; 8 bases map to TRBD1. V dropped 5 bases and J dropped 0; count of bases not matched to a gene: 11. The germline CDR1 and CDR2 sequences are GTSNPN and SVGIG (reference sequence). This CDR3 has 16 amino acids. CDR3 DNA: TGTGCCTGGTCCCCCCGGGACAGGTTCATGAACACTGAAGCTTTCTTT. Protein: CAWSPRDRFMNTEAFF.

This chain uses TRBV7-2 with TRBJ1-5; 7 bases fit TRBD1. Germline CDR1 reads SGHTA; CDR2 reads FQGNSA. The CDR3 has 14 residues. Trimming cost V 5 bases and J 2 bases; bases outside gene matches: 3. The CDR3 sequence: CASSQGQRNQPQHF. CDR3 nucleotide sequence: TGTGCCAGCAGCCAGGGACAGCGCAATCAGCCCCAGCATTTT.

This clone occurred once. The rearrangement joins TRBV1 to TRBJ2-3; the DNA was not used to check the table's D call, TRBD2. TRBV1 is a pseudogene segment. The CDR3 is 14 amino acids. CDR3 coding DNA: TGCACCAGCCAACTAGCGGGGGGCACAGATACGCAGTATTTT. Encoded protein: CTSQLAGGTDTQYF.

This chain connects TRBV30 to TRBJ2-1; 9 nucleotides match TRBD2. This CDR3 has 17 residues. Germline V lookup: CDR1 GTSNPN, CDR2 SVGIG (reference sequence). V lost 1 base to trimming and J lost 4 bases; unmatched junction nucleotides: 11. This CDR3 is CAWSGVAGVPQYNEQFF. CDR3 coding DNA: TGTGCCTGGAGTGGAGTAGCGGGAGTACCCCAATACAATGAGCAGTTCTTC. Supplemented by reference TRBV30 and TRBJ2-1, the full variable domain reads SQTIHQWPATLVQPVGSPLSLECTVEGTSNPNLYWYRQAAGRGLQLLFYSVGIGQISSEVPQNLSASRPQDRQFILSSKKLLLSDSGFYLCAWSGVAGVPQYNEQFFGPGTRLTVL.

J is TRBJ1-4 and V is TRBV29-1; the match to TRBD1 covers 9 bases. V was pared by 4 bases and J by 7 bases, with 7 bases of the junction left unmatched. The CDR3 runs to 14 residues. Looked up from germline, CDR1 is SQVTM and CDR2 is ANQGSEA. The CDR3 sequence is CSVGSGTGTEKLFF. For the CDR3, the DNA is TGCAGCGTTGGGTCGGGGACAGGGACTGAAAAACTGTTTTTT.

This sequence joins TRBV18 and TRBJ2-2; TRBD2 matches at 8 bases. V gave up 2 bases and J gave up 6 bases; unmatched junction bases: 8. CDR3 length equals 16 residues. Germline V gene lookup returns CDR1 KGHSH and CDR2 LQKENI. The CDR3 DNA sequence: TGTGCCAGCTCACCAAGGAGCGGGAGTAGCGCCGGGGAGCTGTTTTTT. Translated: CASSPRSGSSAGELFF.

CDR3 in amino acids: CASSQLDIQETQYF. DNA for the CDR3: TGTGCCAGCAGCCAGTTGGACATTCAAGAGACCCAGTACTTC. The V and J genes are TRBV14 and TRBJ2-5, with D possibly TRBD1 on 5 matching bases. Trimming stripped 3 bases from V and 2 bases from J, with 10 bases between. The CDR3 spans 14 residues. Looked up from germline, CDR1 is SGHDN and CDR2 is FVKESK.

This clone appeared a few times. The CDR3 spells CASSSDRGLDTEAFF. The CDR3 region has the DNA TGCGCCAGCAGCTCGGACAGGGGTCTAGACACTGAAGCTTTCTTT. The chain couples TRBV5-1 to TRBJ1-1; 9 bases map to TRBD1. The V and J ends lost 3 bases and 3 bases, in that order; junction bases with no gene match: 6. Germline V gene lookup returns CDR1 SGHRS and CDR2 YFSETQ. CDR3 length equals 15 residues. Full variable domain (remainder filled in from reference TRBV5-1 and TRBJ1-1): KAGVTQTPRYLIKTRGQQVTLSCSPISGHRSVSWYQQTPGQGLQFLFEYFSETQRNKGNFPGRFSGRQFSNSRSEMNVSTLELGDSALYLCASSSDRGLDTEAFFGQGTRLTVV.

The CDR3 region has the DNA TGTGCCAGCAGCCCCTCAGCGGGCGATGAGCAGTTCTTC. It translates to CASSPSAGDEQFF. The V gene is TRBV11-3, the J gene TRBJ2-1, with D perhaps TRBD2 (6 bases). V was trimmed by 5 bases and J by 8 bases, leaving 13 bases between them. The CDR3 is 13 residues long. The germline V gene has CDR1 SGHNT and CDR2 YENEEA.

This clone turned up a few times. The rearrangement links TRBV5-6 to TRBJ2-7; possible D gene TRBD1, 6 bases. The germline CDR1 and CDR2 sequences are SGHDT and YYEEEE. With 4 bases removed from V and 5 bases from J, the gap between germline ends came to 19 bases. The length of the CDR3 is 15 residues. The chain's CDR3 is CASSIWGRGSDEQYF. The CDR3 coding sequence is TGTGCCAGCAGCATTTGGGGCAGGGGATCAGACGAGCAGTACTTC. Complete variable domain (other parts from reference TRBV5-6 and TRBJ2-7): DAGVTQSPTHLIKTRGQQVTLRCSPKSGHDTVSWYQQALGQGPQFIFQYYEEEERQRGNFPDRFSGHQFPNYSSELNVNALLLGDSALYLCASSIWGRGSDEQYFGPGTRLTVT.

The chain uses TRBV5-1 and TRBJ2-3, with 8 nucleotides matching TRBD2. Germline values: CDR1 SGHRS, CDR2 YFSETQ. This CDR3 is built from 15 residues. Unmatched junction bases numbered 7, after V lost 7 bases and J lost 0 bases. The CDR3 is CASAREGRSTDTQYF. The CDR3 DNA reads TGCGCCAGCGCCCGGGAGGGGCGAAGCACAGATACGCAGTATTTT.

The chain joins TRBV2 to TRBJ2-5; D is uncertain. Deletions cut 9 bases from V and 0 bases from J, with 8 bases between. CDR1 is SNHLY, CDR2 FYNNEI, per germline. This CDR3 has 12 residues. The CDR3 sequence: CASKNYQETQYF. As DNA, the CDR3 is TGTGCCAGTAAAAACTACCAAGAGACCCAGTACTTC.

The chain combines TRBV5-5 with TRBJ2-7, with D possibly being TRBD1 (6 bases). This CDR3 is 13 amino acids long. Per germline, CDR1 SGHKS and CDR2 YYEKEE (reference sequence). The ends were cut back, 7 bases at V and 5 bases at J, with 16 bases in the middle. DNA for the CDR3: TGTGCCAGCTTACGGGGACATGGCCACGAGCAGTACTTC. It specifies CASLRGHGHEQYF.

This chain links TRBV18 with TRBJ1-5; 9 nucleotides line up with TRBD1. The CDR3 is made up of 16 amino acids. Trimming removed 4 bases from V and 3 bases from J; junction bases left unmatched: 7. Germline CDR1 KGHSH, CDR2 LQKENI. Here the CDR3 DNA reads TGTGCCAGCTCACGCACCGGGACAGGGAACAATCAGCCCCAGCATTTT. Its translation is CASSRTGTGNNQPQHF.

This rearrangement joins TRBV12-3 or TRBV12-4 to TRBJ1-2; 9 nucleotides align to TRBD1. The CDR3 runs 12 residues. Trimming took 3 bases from V and 12 from J; bases not matched to a gene: 5. The CDR3, as DNA: TGTGCCAGCAGTTTGGGGGACAGGGAGAACACCTTC. This codes for CASSLGDRENTF.

This chain uses TRBV19 with TRBJ1-5; weak D call: TRBD1 (6 bases). The ends were cut back, 5 bases at V and 4 bases at J, with 15 bases in the middle. From germline, CDR1 is LNHDA and CDR2 SQIVND (reference sequence). The CDR3 extends over 15 amino acids. The CDR3 reads CASSSGTLGNQPQHF. The DNA of the CDR3 is TGTGCCAGTAGTTCCGGGACATTGGGGAATCAGCCCCAGCATTTT.

V is TRBV18 and J is TRBJ2-1; a possible D gene is TRBD2 (5 bases). V gave up 3 bases and J gave up 4 bases, with 13 bases separating them. Germline V lookup: CDR1 KGHSH, CDR2 LQKENI. The CDR3 totals 15 residues. In DNA form, the CDR3 reads TGTGCCAGCTCACCCGGTGGGAGAGTTTACAATGAGCAGTTCTTC. Translation gives CASSPGGRVYNEQFF.

The chain is built from TRBV5-5 and TRBJ2-7, with 12 bases identical to TRBD2. Germline V gives CDR1 SGHKS, CDR2 YYEKEE (reference sequence). The CDR3 has 17 amino acids. Unmatched junction bases numbered 11, after V lost 3 bases and J lost 4 bases. The CDR3 DNA reads TGTGCCAGCAGCTGGCGACTAGCGGGAGAATTCGGGTACGAGCAGTACTTC. Its translation: CASSWRLAGEFGYEQYF.

This clone was detected only once. The genes are TRBV6-5 and TRBJ1-5, with a tentative D call TRBD1 (6 bases). V lost 4 bases to trimming and J lost 5 bases, with 6 bases between them. CDR1 and CDR2 from the germline V gene are MNHEY and SVGAGI. This CDR3 spans 12 amino acids. The CDR3 DNA is TGTGCCAGCAGTTCAGGGGATCAGCCCCAGCATTTT. It yields the protein CASSSGDQPQHF.

This clone was detected only a few times. The chain is built from TRBV2 and TRBJ1-1; tentative D call: TRBD1 (5 bases). CDR1 SNHLY and CDR2 FYNNEI come from the germline V gene. Trimming removed 8 bases at V and 1 base at J, with 11 bases between. The CDR3 runs to 13 residues. In DNA form, the CDR3 reads TGTGCCAGCGTCTTTAGGGGGAACACTGAAGCTTTCTTT. Amino acid sequence: CASVFRGNTEAFF.

The V gene is TRBV28, the J gene TRBJ1-5; no definite D call. CDR1 and CDR2 from the germline V gene are MDHEN and SYDVKM. V was shortened by 6 bases and J by 0 bases, with 12 bases between the two germline ends. The CDR3 has 15 amino acids. In nucleotides, the CDR3 is TGTGCCAGCAGCCGCGCCGGGTCTAGCAATCAGCCCCAGCATTTT. This sequence encodes CASSRAGSSNQPQHF.

The gene calls are TRBV28 and TRBJ2-7, with TRBD1 matching 10 bases. Germline lookup yields CDR1 MDHEN and CDR2 SYDVKM. V dropped 3 bases and J dropped 5; count of bases not matched to a gene: 7. This CDR3 is built from 15 residues. The CDR3 reads CASSLSGQGLDEQYF. Written as DNA, the CDR3 is TGTGCCAGCAGTTTGTCGGGACAGGGGCTCGACGAGCAGTACTTC. Combining the CDR3 with reference TRBV28 and TRBJ2-7 gives the whole variable domain DVKVTQSSRYLVKRTGEKVFLECVQDMDHENMFWYRQDPGLGLRLIYFSYDVKMKEKGDIPEGYSVSREKKERFSLILESASTNQTSMYLCASSLSGQGLDEQYFGPGTRLTVT.

This clone was found a few times. The rearrangement joins TRBV19 to TRBJ1-2; TRBD1 agrees at 9 bases. The CDR3 spans 15 residues. Germline V lookup: CDR1 LNHDA, CDR2 SQIVND (reference sequence). V dropped 3 bases and J dropped 3; count of bases not matched to a gene: 5. Written as DNA, the CDR3 is TGTGCCAGTAGTATGCCTTGGGACAGGGACTATGGCTACACCTTC. Residues: CASSMPWDRDYGYTF.

The chain combines TRBV6-1 with TRBJ2-7, with 13 nucleotides matching TRBD2. Per germline, CDR1 MNHNS and CDR2 SASEGT. The CDR3 consists of 17 residues. The V gene end was trimmed by 4 bases and the J gene end by 2 bases; junction bases not matched to a gene: 8. The CDR3 region is CASSAGLAGEGPYEQYF. The CDR3 DNA follows: TGTGCCAGCAGTGCTGGACTAGCGGGAGAAGGTCCCTACGAGCAGTACTTC.